The clone carrying this TCR beta chain was seen a handful of times. Antigen unknown. Time point: week 11, during vaccination. Vaccinated patients received 300 ug of mutant IDH1 20-mer peptide per dose, with topical imiquimod. Germline assignment: CDR1 GTSNPN and CDR2 SVGIG (reference sequence). Trimming pared 3 bases from V and 4 bases from J, leaving 15 bases between. The CDR3 extends over 14 amino acids. This entry comes from a study of a mutant IDH1 vaccine in newly diagnosed glioma. Study background: Onset of vaccination occurred 4-6 weeks following radiotherapy alone, or with temozolomide cycles. Patients had received radiotherapy, temozolomide, or both previously, most receiving both. Regarding the study as a whole: It seemed that pseudoprogression was not linked to changes in the top peripheral T cell clonotypes. Vaccine-induced responses were seen in more than 90% of patients, spanning several MHC alleles.

Assay used: immunoSEQ multiplex PCR; TCRdb lists only in-frame clones, some missing. This table holds around 33,000 clones, 90% found once. Source: PBMCs, taken from a glioma patient whose treatment included an IDH1 peptide vaccine. The V and J genes are TRBV30 and TRBJ1-2, with D maybe TRBD1 (5 bases). This sequence originates from a man between 18 and 35 years old with glioma. CDR3 DNA sequence: TGTGCCTGGAGGACGACGACAGTCTCCTATGGCTACACCTTC. It translates to CAWRTTTVSYGYTF.